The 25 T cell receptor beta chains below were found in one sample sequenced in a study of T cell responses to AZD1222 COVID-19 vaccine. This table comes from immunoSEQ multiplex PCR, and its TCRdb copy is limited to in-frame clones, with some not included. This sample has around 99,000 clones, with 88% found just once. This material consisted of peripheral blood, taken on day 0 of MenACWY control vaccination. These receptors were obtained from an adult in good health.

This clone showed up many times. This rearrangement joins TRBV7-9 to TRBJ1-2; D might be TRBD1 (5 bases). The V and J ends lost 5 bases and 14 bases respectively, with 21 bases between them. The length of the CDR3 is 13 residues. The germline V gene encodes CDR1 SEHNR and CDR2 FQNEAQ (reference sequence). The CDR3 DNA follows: TGTGCCAGCAGCCCAGAACGGACAACGTCGTTTACCTTC. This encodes CASSPERTTSFTF.

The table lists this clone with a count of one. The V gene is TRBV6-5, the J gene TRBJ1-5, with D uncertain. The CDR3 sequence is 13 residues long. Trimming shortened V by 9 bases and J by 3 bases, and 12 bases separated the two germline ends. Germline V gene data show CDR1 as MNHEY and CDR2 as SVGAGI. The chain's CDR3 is CASLQRHNQPQHF. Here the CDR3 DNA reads TGTGCCAGTTTACAGAGACACAATCAGCCCCAGCATTTT.

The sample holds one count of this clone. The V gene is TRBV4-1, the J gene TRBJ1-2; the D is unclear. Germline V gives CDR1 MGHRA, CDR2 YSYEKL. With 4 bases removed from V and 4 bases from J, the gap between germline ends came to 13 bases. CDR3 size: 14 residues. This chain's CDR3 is CASSPVTGGYGYTF. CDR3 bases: TGCGCCAGCAGCCCAGTGACTGGTGGCTATGGCTACACCTTC.

CDR3 coding DNA: TGTGCCAGCAGCCAAGAAGGCAGGGAGCAGTACTTC. Protein sequence: CASSQEGREQYF. This chain joins TRBV4-2 and TRBJ2-7; D is uncertain. The CDR3 has 12 amino acids. CDR1 is LGHNA and CDR2 is YNFKEQ in the germline V gene. V lost 0 bases and J lost 7, with 7 bases in between.

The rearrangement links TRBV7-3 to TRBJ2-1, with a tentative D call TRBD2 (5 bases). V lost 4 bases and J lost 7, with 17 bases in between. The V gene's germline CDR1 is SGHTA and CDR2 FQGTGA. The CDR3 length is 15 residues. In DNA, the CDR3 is TGTGCCAGCAGCTCCGGTGCGGGCAGGTTAAATGAGCAGTTCTTC. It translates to CASSSGAGRLNEQFF. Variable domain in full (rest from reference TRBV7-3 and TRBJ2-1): GAGVSQTPSNKVTEKGKYVELRCDPISGHTALYWYRQSLGQGPEFLIYFQGTGAADDSGLPNDRFFAVRPEGSVSTLKIQRTERGDSAVYLCASSSGAGRLNEQFFGPGTRLTVL.

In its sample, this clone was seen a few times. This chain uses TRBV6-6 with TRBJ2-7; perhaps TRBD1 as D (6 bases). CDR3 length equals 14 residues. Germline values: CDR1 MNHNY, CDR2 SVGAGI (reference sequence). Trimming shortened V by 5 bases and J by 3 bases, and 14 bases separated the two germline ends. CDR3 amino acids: CASSGNRVSYEQYF. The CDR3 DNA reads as TGTGCCAGCAGTGGAAACAGGGTGAGCTACGAGCAGTACTTC.

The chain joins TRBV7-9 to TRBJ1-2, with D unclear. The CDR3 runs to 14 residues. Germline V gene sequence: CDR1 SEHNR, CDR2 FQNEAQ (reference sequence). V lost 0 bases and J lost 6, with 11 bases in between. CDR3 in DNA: TGTGCCAGCAGCTTAGCGCAATCCCAGGATGGCTACACCTTC. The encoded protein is CASSLAQSQDGYTF.

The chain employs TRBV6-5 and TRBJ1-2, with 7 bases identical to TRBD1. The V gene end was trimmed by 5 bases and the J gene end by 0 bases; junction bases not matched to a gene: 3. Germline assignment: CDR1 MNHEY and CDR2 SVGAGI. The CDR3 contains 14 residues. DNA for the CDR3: TGTGCCAGCAGTCCGGGACAGCCTAACTATGGCTACACCTTC. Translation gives CASSPGQPNYGYTF.

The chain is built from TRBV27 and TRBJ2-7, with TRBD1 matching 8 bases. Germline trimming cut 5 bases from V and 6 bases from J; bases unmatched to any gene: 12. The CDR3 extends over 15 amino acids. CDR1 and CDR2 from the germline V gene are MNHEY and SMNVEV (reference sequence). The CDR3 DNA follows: TGTGCCAGCAGTGCCCGACAGGGGCGGTTACTCGAGCAGTACTTC. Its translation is CASSARQGRLLEQYF.

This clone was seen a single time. The CDR3, as DNA: TGTGCCAGCAGTGAAGTATCCAGAAGGTCCTACGAGCAGTACTTC. This gives the protein CASSEVSRRSYEQYF. The V call is TRBV2, the J call TRBJ2-7; D unclear. CDR1 SNHLY and CDR2 FYNNEI come from the germline V gene. This CDR3 contains 15 residues. Trimming took off 1 base at V and 1 base at J, with 11 bases between the two ends. The full variable domain, completed using reference TRBV2 and TRBJ2-7, is EPEVTQTPSHQVTQMGQEVILRCVPISNHLYFYWYRQILGQKVEFLVSFYNNEISEKSEIFDDQFSVERPDGSNFTLKIRSTKLEDSAMYFCASSEVSRRSYEQYFGPGTRLTVT.

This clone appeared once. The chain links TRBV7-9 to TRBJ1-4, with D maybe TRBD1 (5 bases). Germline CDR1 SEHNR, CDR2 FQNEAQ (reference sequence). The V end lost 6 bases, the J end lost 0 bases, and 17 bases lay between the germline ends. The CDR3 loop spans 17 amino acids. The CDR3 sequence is CASSTSLSGATNEKLFF. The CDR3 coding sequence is TGTGCCAGCAGTACCTCCCTCTCGGGGGCAACTAATGAAAAACTGTTTTTT.

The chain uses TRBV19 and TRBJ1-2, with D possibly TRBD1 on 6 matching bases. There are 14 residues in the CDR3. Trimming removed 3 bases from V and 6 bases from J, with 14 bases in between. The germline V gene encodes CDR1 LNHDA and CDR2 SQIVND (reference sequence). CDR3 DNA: TGTGCCAGTAGTATTACCCAGGGGATCCATGGCTACACCTTC. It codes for CASSITQGIHGYTF.

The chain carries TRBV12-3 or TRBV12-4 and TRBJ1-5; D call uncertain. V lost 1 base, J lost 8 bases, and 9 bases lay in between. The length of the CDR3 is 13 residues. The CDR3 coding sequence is TGTGCCAGCAGTTTAGGCACTTGGGAGCCCCAGCATTTT. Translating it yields CASSLGTWEPQHF.

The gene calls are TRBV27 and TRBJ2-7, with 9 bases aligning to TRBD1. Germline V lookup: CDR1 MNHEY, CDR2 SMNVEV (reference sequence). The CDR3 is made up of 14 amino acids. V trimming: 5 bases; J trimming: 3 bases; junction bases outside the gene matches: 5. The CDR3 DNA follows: TGTGCCAGCAGTCACAGGGGGCAGAGCTACGAGCAGTACTTC. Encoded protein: CASSHRGQSYEQYF.

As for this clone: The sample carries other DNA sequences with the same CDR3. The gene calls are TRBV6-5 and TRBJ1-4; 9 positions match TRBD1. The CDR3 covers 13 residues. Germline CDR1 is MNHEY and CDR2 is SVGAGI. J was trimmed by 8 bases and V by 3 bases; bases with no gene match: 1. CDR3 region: CASSYGTGEKLFF. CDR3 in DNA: TGTGCCAGCAGTTATGGGACAGGGGAAAAACTGTTTTTT.

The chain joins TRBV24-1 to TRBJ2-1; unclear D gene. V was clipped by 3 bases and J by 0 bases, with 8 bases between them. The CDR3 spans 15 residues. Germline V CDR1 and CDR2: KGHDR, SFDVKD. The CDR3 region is CATSDRTVSYNEQFF. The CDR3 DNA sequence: TGTGCCACCAGTGATCGGACGGTCTCCTACAATGAGCAGTTCTTC.

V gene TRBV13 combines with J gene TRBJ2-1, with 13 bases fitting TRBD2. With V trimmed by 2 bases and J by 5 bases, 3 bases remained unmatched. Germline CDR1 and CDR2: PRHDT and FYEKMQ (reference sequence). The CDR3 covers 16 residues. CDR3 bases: TGTGCCAGCAGCTTAATCGGACTAGCGGGAGACAATGAGCAGTTCTTC. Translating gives CASSLIGLAGDNEQFF.

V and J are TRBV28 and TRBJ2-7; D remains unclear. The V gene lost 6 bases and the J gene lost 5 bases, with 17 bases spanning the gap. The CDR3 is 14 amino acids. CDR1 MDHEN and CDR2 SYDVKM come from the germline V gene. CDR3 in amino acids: CASRLTPNRDEQYF. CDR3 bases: TGTGCCAGCAGACTCACACCCAATAGGGACGAGCAGTACTTC.

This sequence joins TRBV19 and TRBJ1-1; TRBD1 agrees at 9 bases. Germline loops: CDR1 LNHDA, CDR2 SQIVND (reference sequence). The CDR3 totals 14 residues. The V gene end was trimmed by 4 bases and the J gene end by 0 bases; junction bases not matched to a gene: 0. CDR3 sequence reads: CASSRDRVNTEAFF. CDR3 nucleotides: TGTGCCAGTAGTAGGGACAGGGTGAACACTGAAGCTTTCTTT.

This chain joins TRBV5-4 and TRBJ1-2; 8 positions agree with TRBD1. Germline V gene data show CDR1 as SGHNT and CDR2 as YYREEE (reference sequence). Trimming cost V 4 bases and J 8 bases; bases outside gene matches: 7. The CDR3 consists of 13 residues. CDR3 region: CASSPDRVGGYTF. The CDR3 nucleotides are TGTGCCAGCAGCCCGGACAGGGTGGGAGGCTACACCTTC.

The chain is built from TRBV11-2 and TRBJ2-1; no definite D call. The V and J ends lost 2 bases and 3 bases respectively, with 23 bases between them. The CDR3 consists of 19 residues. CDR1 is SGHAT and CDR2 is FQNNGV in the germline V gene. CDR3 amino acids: CASSLRDFDPSWGYNEQFF. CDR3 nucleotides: TGTGCCAGCAGCTTAAGGGATTTCGACCCATCATGGGGCTACAATGAGCAGTTCTTC.

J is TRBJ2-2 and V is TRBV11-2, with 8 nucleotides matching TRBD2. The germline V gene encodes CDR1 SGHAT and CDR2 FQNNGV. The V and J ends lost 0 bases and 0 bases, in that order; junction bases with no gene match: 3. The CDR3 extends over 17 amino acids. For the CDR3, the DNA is TGTGCCAGCAGCTTAGAGTTGGGACTAGCGAACACCGGGGAGCTGTTTTTT. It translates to CASSLELGLANTGELFF.

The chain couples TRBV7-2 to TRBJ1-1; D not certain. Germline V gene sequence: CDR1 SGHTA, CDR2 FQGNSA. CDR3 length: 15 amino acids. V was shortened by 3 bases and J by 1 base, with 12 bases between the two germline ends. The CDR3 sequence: CASSFAGLGNTEAFF. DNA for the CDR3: TGTGCCAGCAGCTTTGCAGGTCTAGGGAACACTGAAGCTTTCTTT.

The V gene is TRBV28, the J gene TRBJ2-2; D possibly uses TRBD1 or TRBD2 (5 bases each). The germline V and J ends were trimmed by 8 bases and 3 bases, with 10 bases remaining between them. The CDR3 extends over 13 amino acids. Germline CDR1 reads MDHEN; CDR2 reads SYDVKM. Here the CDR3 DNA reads TGTGCCAGCTACGGGACGGACACCGGGGAGCTGTTTTTT. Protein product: CASYGTDTGELFF.

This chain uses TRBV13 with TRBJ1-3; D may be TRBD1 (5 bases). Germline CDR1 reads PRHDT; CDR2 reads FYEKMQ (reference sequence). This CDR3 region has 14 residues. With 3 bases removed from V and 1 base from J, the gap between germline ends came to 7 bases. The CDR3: CASSLRGSGNTIYF. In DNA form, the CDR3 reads TGTGCCAGCAGCTTGAGGGGTTCTGGAAACACCATATATTTT. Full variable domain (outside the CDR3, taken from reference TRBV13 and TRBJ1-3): AAGVIQSPRHLIKEKRETATLKCYPIPRHDTVYWYQQGPGQDPQFLISFYEKMQSDKGSIPDRFSAQQFSDYHSELNMSSLELGDSALYFCASSLRGSGNTIYFGEGSWLTVV.